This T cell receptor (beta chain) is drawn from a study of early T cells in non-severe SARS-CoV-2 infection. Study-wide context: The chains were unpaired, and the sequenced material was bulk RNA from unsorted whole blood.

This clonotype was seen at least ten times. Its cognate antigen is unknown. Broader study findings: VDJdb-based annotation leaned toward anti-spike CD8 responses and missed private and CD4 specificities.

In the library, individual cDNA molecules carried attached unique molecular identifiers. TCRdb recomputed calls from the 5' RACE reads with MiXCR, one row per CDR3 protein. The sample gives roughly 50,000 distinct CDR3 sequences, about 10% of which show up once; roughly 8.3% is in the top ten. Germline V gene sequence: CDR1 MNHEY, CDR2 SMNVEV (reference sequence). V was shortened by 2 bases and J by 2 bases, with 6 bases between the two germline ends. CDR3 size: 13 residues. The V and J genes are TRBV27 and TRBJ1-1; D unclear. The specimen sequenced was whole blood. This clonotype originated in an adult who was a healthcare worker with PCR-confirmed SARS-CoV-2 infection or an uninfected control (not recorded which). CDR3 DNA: TGTGCCAGCAGTTTAAGTACAAACACTGAAGCTTTCTTT. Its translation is CASSLSTNTEAFF.